These 2 T cell receptor beta chains were sequenced from one sample in a study of T cell repertoires in cytomegalovirus infection. MiXCR, applied by TCRdb to the reads, yields one record per CDR3 protein. The sample includes more than 650,000 distinct CDR3 sequences, approximately 40% seen only once; the top ten take 2.5% to 3.5%. Sequenced input: PBMCs. The source of these receptors is a human donor in good health (CMV status not recorded). Some clones in this sample may be carry-over from other donors' samples.

The gene calls are TRBV7-2 and TRBJ2-3; TRBD1 matches 7 bases. Germline V gene lookup returns CDR1 SGHTA and CDR2 FQGNSA. The CDR3 sequence is 16 residues long. J lost 0 bases, V lost 7 bases, and 10 bases had no gene match. The CDR3 nucleotides read TGTGCCAGCACCACCTCAGGGGGATCTAGCACAGATACGCAGTATTTT. Its protein product is CASTTSGGSSTDTQYF.

The rearrangement uses TRBV12-3 or TRBV12-4 and TRBJ1-5; tentatively, D is TRBD1 (6 bases). Trimming stripped 6 bases from V and 6 bases from J, with 18 bases between. CDR3 length: 15 residues. The CDR3 is CASSPNVGASQPQHF. CDR3 bases: TGTGCCAGCAGCCCCAACGTGGGGGCCAGTCAGCCCCAGCATTTT.